What follows is one T cell receptor beta chain and its context. Its target is unknown. The data stem from a study of cytomegalovirus exposure and HLA in healthy donors. 60 Vbeta and 13 Jbeta primers were used in PCR. As handled by the study authors: About 9.9 million of the 60 million to 90 million unique TCR beta chains counted in a later analysis were shared. Measured with immunoSEQ multiplex PCR; TCRdb has only the in-frame clones, and not every one. V and J calls and clone size are given by that table; D and trimming were obtained from the DNA. The sample has roughly 140,000 clones, 55% to 70% seen once; the top ten hold around 3%. General study points: V- and J-gene trimming in TCR beta was tied to a missense DCLRE1C variant by an analysis performed later. A highly shared variant cluster was judged a likely technical artifact.

Per the germline V gene, CDR1 is SGHAT and CDR2 is FQNNGV. The CDR3 runs 15 residues. Trimming stripped 5 bases from V and 1 base from J, with 13 bases between. This receptor was obtained from a woman under 40 in good health and CMV-seropositive. The chain links TRBV11-2 to TRBJ2-3; D is possibly TRBD2 (5 bases). What was sequenced was PBMCs. CDR3 sequence (DNA): TGTGCCAGCAGCCCGGGATGGGCGGGCACAGATACGCAGTATTTT. It codes for CASSPGWAGTDTQYF.